This T cell receptor (beta chain) came from a study of T cells in Graves' hyperthyroidism and ophthalmopathy. Study-wide points: Blood also held most thyroid clonotypes expanded beyond 0.001.

V gave up 2 bases and J gave up 3 bases, with 15 bases separating them. This CDR3 contains 16 residues. Germline CDR1 and CDR2: MDHEN and SYDVKM. Amplification targeted TCR beta CDR3 regions from RNA transcripts. The primer set for the first-round RT-PCR of the TCR CDR3 was HTBI. TCRdb analysed the multiplex PCR reads with MiXCR anew, one entry per CDR3 protein. This table holds about 270,000 distinct CDR3 sequences, 25% to 30% found once. This clonotype was seen ten or more times. The antigen is undetermined. Pregnant or lactating patients were excluded, as were those with uncontrolled infection or other autoimmune disease.

Sequencing was done on a sample of blood. The receptor was isolated from a man between 35 and 55 years old with Graves' hyperthyroidism that later progressed to Graves' ophthalmopathy. The gene calls are TRBV28 and TRBJ2-3; D is perhaps TRBD2 (6 bases). The CDR3 nucleotides are TGTGCCAGCAGTTTAAGGACGCGGGATGAGACAGATACGCAGTATTTT. Protein sequence: CASSLRTRDETDTQYF.